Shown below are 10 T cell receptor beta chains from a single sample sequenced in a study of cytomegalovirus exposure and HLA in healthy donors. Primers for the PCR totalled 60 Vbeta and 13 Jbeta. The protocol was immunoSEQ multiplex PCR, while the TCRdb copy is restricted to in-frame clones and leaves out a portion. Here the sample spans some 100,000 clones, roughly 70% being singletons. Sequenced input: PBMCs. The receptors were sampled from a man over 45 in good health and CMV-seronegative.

For the CDR3, the DNA is TGTGCCAGCAGAGGGACAGGGGCCTCCTACGAGCAGTACTTC. Translation: CASRGTGASYEQYF. J is TRBJ2-7 and V is TRBV27, with 10 nucleotides matching TRBD1. Unmatched junction bases numbered 2, after V lost 6 bases and J lost 0 bases. Germline V lookup: CDR1 MNHEY, CDR2 SMNVEV (reference sequence). The CDR3 consists of 14 residues.

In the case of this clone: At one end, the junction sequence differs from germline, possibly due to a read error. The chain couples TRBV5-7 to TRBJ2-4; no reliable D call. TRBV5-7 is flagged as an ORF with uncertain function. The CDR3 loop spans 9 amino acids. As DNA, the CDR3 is TGTGCCAGCAGTTGGGCCGACATCTTC. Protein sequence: CASSWADIF.

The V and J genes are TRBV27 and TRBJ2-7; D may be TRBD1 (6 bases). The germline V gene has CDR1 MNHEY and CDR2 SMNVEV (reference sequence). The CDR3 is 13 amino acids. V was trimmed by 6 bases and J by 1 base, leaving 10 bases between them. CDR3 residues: CASRYRASYEQYF. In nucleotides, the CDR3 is TGTGCCAGCAGATACAGGGCTTCCTACGAGCAGTACTTC.

CDR3 protein: CASSGSGAYNEQFF. CDR3 in DNA: TGTGCCAGCAGTGGTAGCGGGGCCTACAATGAGCAGTTCTTC. V is TRBV28 and J is TRBJ2-1, with 8 bases fitting TRBD2. CDR3 size: 14 residues. Germline-derived CDR1 and CDR2 are MDHEN and SYDVKM. Trimming took 5 bases from V and 2 from J; bases not matched to a gene: 2.

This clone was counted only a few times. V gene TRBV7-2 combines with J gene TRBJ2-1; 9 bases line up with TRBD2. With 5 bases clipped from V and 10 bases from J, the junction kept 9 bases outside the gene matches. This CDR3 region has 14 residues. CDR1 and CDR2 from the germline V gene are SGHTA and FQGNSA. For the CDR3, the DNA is TGTGCCAGCAGCCGTGGCGGGAGGGCCGACGAGCAGTTCTTC. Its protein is CASSRGGRADEQFF.

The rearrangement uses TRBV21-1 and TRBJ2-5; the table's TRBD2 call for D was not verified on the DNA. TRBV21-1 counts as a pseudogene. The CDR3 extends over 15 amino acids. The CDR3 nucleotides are TGTGCCAGCAGACCCGTAGTAGGCGGGAGGGAGACCCAGTACTTC. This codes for CASRPVVGGRETQYF.

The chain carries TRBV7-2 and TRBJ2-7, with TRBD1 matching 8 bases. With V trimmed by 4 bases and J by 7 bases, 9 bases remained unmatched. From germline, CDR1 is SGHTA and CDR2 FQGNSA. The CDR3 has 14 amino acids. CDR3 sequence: CASSSTDTGGEQYF. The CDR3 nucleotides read TGTGCCAGCAGCTCAACGGATACAGGGGGAGAGCAGTACTTC.

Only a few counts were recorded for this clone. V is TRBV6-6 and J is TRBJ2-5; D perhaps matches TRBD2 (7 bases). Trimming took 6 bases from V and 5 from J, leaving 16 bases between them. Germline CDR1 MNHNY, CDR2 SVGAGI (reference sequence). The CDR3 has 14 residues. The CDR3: CASSYLGGQETQYF. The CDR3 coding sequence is TGTGCCAGCAGCTACCTCGGGGGGCAGGAGACCCAGTACTTC.

DNA of the CDR3: TGCGCCAGCAGCTTGGCCCAGGGGACCGGGGAGCTGTTTTTT. Translating it yields CASSLAQGTGELFF. The chain uses TRBV5-1 and TRBJ2-2; D is possibly TRBD1 (6 bases). V was shortened by 0 bases and J by 5 bases, with 8 bases between the two germline ends. This CDR3 contains 14 residues. Germline CDR1 SGHRS, CDR2 YFSETQ.

In DNA form, the CDR3 reads TGTGCCTGGAACGGACAGGGTAAGGCCTACGAGCAGTACTTC. This gives the protein CAWNGQGKAYEQYF. The chain joins TRBV30 to TRBJ2-7, with 8 positions matching TRBD1. After removal of 4 bases from V and 2 bases from J, the junction contained 7 bases not matched to a gene. This CDR3 is built from 14 residues. Germline values: CDR1 GTSNPN, CDR2 SVGIG (reference sequence).